This T cell receptor beta chain was captured in a study of T cell repertoires in cytomegalovirus infection. Per germline, CDR1 LGHNA and CDR2 YNFKEQ. The V end lost 0 bases, the J end lost 1 base, and 14 bases lay between the germline ends. CDR3 length equals 17 residues. In regard to this clonotype: What it binds is unknown.

MiXCR was run by TCRdb on the reads, yielding one entry per CDR3 protein. Here the sample spans some 920,000 distinct CDR3 sequences, about a third being singletons. This specimen consisted of cultured CD8+ T cells from PBMCs, obtained from culture after CMV antigen stimulation. The chain is built from TRBV4-2 and TRBJ2-3, with a tentative D call TRBD2 (6 bases). The sequence was collected from a human donor in good health (CMV status not recorded). Some clones in this sample may be carry-over from other donors' samples. The CDR3 region has the DNA TGTGCCAGCAGCCAAGATCTAACCCGCGGGGGCACAGATACGCAGTATTTT. Its protein is CASSQDLTRGGTDTQYF.